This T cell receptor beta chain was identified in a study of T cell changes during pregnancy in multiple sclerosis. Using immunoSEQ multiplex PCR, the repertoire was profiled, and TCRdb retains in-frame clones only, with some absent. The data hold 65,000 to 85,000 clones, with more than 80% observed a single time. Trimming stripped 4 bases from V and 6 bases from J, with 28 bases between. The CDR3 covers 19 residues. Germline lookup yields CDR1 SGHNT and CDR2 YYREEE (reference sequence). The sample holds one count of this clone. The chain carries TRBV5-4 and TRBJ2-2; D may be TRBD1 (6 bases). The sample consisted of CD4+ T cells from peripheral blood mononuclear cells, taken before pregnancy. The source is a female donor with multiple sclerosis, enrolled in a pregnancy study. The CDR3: CASSPNTATPQGRAGELFF. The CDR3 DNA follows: TGTGCCAGCAGCCCCAACACAGCGACCCCACAGGGACGGGCCGGGGAGCTGTTTTTT.